This TCR beta chain derives from a study of regulatory T cells in long-lasting Graves disease. Study-level points and caveats: The study found persistent patients shared more public clonotypes (fewer than 3,000) than new patients (about 1,000). Newly diagnosed Graves' patients exceeded persistent ones in TCR diversity.

Sequencing libraries for TCR beta were prepared with iRepertoire HTBI primers and Arm-PCR of CDR3 regions. MiXCR, run by TCRdb on the multiplex PCR reads, gives a single entry per CDR3 protein. Of 300,000 or so distinct CDR3 sequences in the sample, about 19% were seen once. Ten or more counts support this clonotype. What it binds is unknown. Time point given: persistent/refractory GD, antithyroid drugs over 5 years with positive TRAb. Generation of the TCR library employed RNA extracted from PBMCs. The sequence derives from a female donor with Graves disease. Specimen: peripheral blood mononuclear cells (PBMCs), collected when the disease was refractory, from a patient treated with antithyroid drugs.

The DNA of the CDR3 is TGTGCCAGTGGTGGACTAGCGGGGCCGAGGGAGACCCAGTACTTC. It translates to CASGGLAGPRETQYF. The V gene is TRBV10-3, the J gene TRBJ2-5; the match to TRBD2 covers 12 bases. The CDR3 has 15 amino acids. Germline assignment: CDR1 ENHRY and CDR2 SYGVKD. V trimming: 10 bases; J trimming: 5 bases; junction bases outside the gene matches: 11.